These 20 T cell receptor beta chains were sequenced from one sample in a study of blood T cells in healthy people across ages. Primers used in a second PCR of roughly 7 to 12 cycles were a sample-barcoded 5' primer and a J-beta primer mix. Via MiXCR, TCRdb re-called the 5' RACE reads, giving one row per CDR3 protein. The table has approximately 960,000 distinct CDR3 sequences, approximately 32% seen once; the top ten hold roughly a tenth. The data were also submitted as part of a second study, on T cells of mothers and their children.

The sample consisted of blood. These receptors originate from a woman in her forties in good health.

This clonotype has at least ten counts. This rearrangement joins TRBV7-2 to TRBJ2-7; TRBD2 aligns across 8 bases. Germline V CDR1 and CDR2: SGHTA, FQGNSA. V gave up 1 base and J gave up 3 bases; unmatched junction bases: 5. The CDR3 extends over 15 amino acids. The CDR3 DNA reads TGTGCCAGCAGCTTAGACGGGGGGGACTACTACGAGCAGTACTTC. Its translation: CASSLDGGDYYEQYF.

Details on this clonotype: A much more abundant neighbour one base away suggests this may be a read error. The chain has TRBV12-3 or TRBV12-4 and TRBJ1-5; D call uncertain. CDR3 length: 14 residues. DNA for the CDR3: TGTGCCATCAGTCCGGGCCTTAGCAATCAGCCCCAGCATTTT. It translates to CAISPGLSNQPQHF.

The V call is TRBV19, the J call TRBJ2-7, with 9 bases that match TRBD1. Germline CDR1 is LNHDA and CDR2 is SQIVND (reference sequence). The CDR3 has 16 residues. J gave up 2 bases and V 5 bases, and 10 bases lay outside the gene matches. CDR3 DNA: TGTGCCAGTAGTGAGCCATCCGGGACAGGGCCCTACGAGCAGTACTTC. Its protein product is CASSEPSGTGPYEQYF.

The chain carries TRBV20-1 and TRBJ2-5, with a possible D match to TRBD1 (7 bases). CDR3 length equals 17 residues. Germline V lookup: CDR1 DFQATT, CDR2 SNEGSKA (reference sequence). The V and J ends lost 3 bases and 3 bases respectively, with 23 bases between them. The CDR3 sequence: CSASRASRGAGKETQYF. The DNA for the CDR3 is TGCAGTGCTAGTAGGGCTAGCAGGGGGGCCGGGAAAGAGACCCAGTACTTC.

Only one count was recorded for this clonotype. A single base separates this from a much larger clone, so it may be a read error. V is TRBV20-1 and J is TRBJ2-3, with D possibly matching TRBD2 (6 bases). Germline V CDR1 and CDR2: DFQATT, SNEGSKA (reference sequence). The CDR3 runs to 15 residues. DNA of the CDR3: TGCAGTGCTAGAGTCGGGCTTACTAGCACAGGTACGCAGTATTTT. Amino acid sequence: CSARVGLTSTGTQYF.

As to this clonotype: With a much larger clone just one base away, this may be a read error. The chain has TRBV20-1 and TRBJ2-1; weak D call: TRBD1 (6 bases). The CDR3 extends over 14 amino acids. With 1 base removed from V and 4 bases from J, the gap between germline ends came to 11 bases. Germline assignment: CDR1 DFQATT and CDR2 SNEGSKA (reference sequence). The CDR3 bases are TGCAGTGCTAGAGTGCCAGGGACATACAATGAGCAGTTCTTC. Its translation: CSARVPGTYNEQFF.

This clonotype has a single count. At one boundary the junction diverges from the germline segment, which might be a read error. This chain uses TRBV4-1 with TRBJ1-6; D unclear. Germline V gene lookup returns CDR1 MGHRA and CDR2 YSYEKL. The CDR3 sequence is 15 residues long. CDR3: CASGQGQADNSPLHF. For the CDR3, the DNA is TGCGCCAGCGGCCAAGGGCAGGCCGATAATTCACCCCTCCACTTT.

This chain links TRBV10-3 with TRBJ2-1; 7 bases are a match to TRBD1. The CDR3 extends over 15 amino acids. In germline, CDR1 is ENHRY, CDR2 SYGVKD. Trimming at V came to 4 bases and at J to 8 bases, leaving 11 bases not matched to a gene. CDR3: CAISGGTAAGDEQFF. The CDR3, as DNA: TGTGCCATCAGTGGGGGGACAGCGGCCGGGGATGAGCAGTTCTTC.

As regards this clonotype: At one end the junction does not follow the germline gene, possibly because of a read error. V is TRBV4-3 and J is TRBJ1-2; no clear D gene. From germline, CDR1 is LGHNA and CDR2 YSLEER. The CDR3 extends over 14 amino acids. The CDR3: CASSQDRLGYGFTF. The CDR3 DNA is TGCGCCAGCAGCCAAGATCGGCTCGGCTATGGCTTCACCTTC.

The genes are TRBV27 and TRBJ2-3, with a tentative D call TRBD2 (6 bases). Trimming cost V 5 bases and J 7 bases, with 31 bases left between them. This CDR3 spans 19 amino acids. Germline V gene data show CDR1 as MNHEY and CDR2 as SMNVEV (reference sequence). CDR3 residues: CASSPWRAGRKGSHNTQYF. Here the CDR3 DNA reads TGTGCCAGCAGTCCCTGGCGAGCAGGGAGGAAGGGGTCACACAATACGCAGTATTTT.

The rearrangement uses TRBV19 and TRBJ1-2; D possibly corresponds to TRBD1 (6 bases). The V and J ends lost 3 bases and 5 bases respectively, with 16 bases between them. This CDR3 has 15 amino acids. Looked up from germline, CDR1 is LNHDA and CDR2 is SQIVND (reference sequence). CDR3: CASSIWGDTQYGYTF. In nucleotides, the CDR3 is TGTGCCAGTAGTATCTGGGGGGACACCCAGTATGGCTACACCTTC.

This clonotype showed up just a few times. The rearrangement uses TRBV5-1 and TRBJ2-3; no definite D call. The germline CDR1 and CDR2 sequences are SGHRS and YFSETQ. V was cut by 0 bases and J by 2 bases, with 10 bases left in between. The CDR3 is made up of 15 amino acids. The CDR3 is CASSLAKTYTDTQYF. The DNA of the CDR3 is TGCGCCAGCAGCTTGGCCAAAACCTACACAGATACGCAGTATTTT.

This clonotype came up many times. The rearrangement uses TRBV7-2 and TRBJ2-1; 12 nucleotides match TRBD2. The CDR3 covers 18 residues. V shed 6 bases, J shed 0 bases, and the junction held 9 bases outside the gene matches. Germline values: CDR1 SGHTA, CDR2 FQGNSA. The CDR3, as DNA: TGTGCCAGCAGTTCACTAGCGGGGGGCTTCAGCTCCTACAATGAGCAGTTCTTC. It specifies CASSSLAGGFSSYNEQFF.

This rearrangement joins TRBV9 to TRBJ2-1; TRBD2 matches at 10 bases. Germline loops: CDR1 SGDLS, CDR2 YYNGEE. J lost 5 bases, V lost 0 bases, and 11 bases had no gene match. This CDR3 has 18 amino acids. The CDR3 sequence is CASSVDSLSGGANNEQFF. CDR3 nucleotide sequence: TGTGCCAGCAGCGTAGACAGTTTAAGCGGGGGGGCAAACAATGAGCAGTTCTTC.

V usage is TRBV4-3 and J usage is TRBJ2-7; 8 bases map to TRBD1. Germline CDR1 is LGHNA and CDR2 is YSLEER. V was clipped by 2 bases and J by 3 bases; unmatched bases: 6. This CDR3 region has 15 residues. The CDR3 loop is CASSQSTGVGYEQYF. In DNA, the CDR3 is TGCGCCAGCAGCCAATCGACAGGGGTAGGCTACGAGCAGTACTTC.

A remark on this clonotype: This could be a read error, since a much larger clone is one nucleotide away. V usage is TRBV7-2 and J usage is TRBJ1-3; tentatively, D is TRBD1 (6 bases). CDR3 length: 13 residues. Germline CDR1 is SGHTA and CDR2 is FQGNSA. CDR3 in amino acids: CVSRLRGGNTIYF. The CDR3 DNA reads TGTGTCAGCAGGCTTAGGGGGGGAAACACCATATATTTT.

This clonotype has more than one count but fewer than ten. The rearrangement links TRBV6-1 to TRBJ2-3; D possibly matches TRBD1 or TRBD2 (5 bases each). V was pared by 2 bases and J by 11 bases, with 14 bases between. There are 13 residues in the CDR3. Germline CDR1 MNHNS, CDR2 SASEGT. CDR3 sequence: CASSEMGVSGQYF. CDR3 in DNA: TGTGCCAGCAGTGAAATGGGGGTGAGTGGGCAGTATTTT.

V and J are TRBV11-1 and TRBJ1-1; D is undetermined. The CDR3 runs to 14 residues. Trimming stripped 8 bases from V and 4 bases from J, with 17 bases between. The germline V gene encodes CDR1 SGHAT and CDR2 FQDESV (reference sequence). The CDR3 loop is CASRYRGLSTEAFF. The CDR3 coding sequence is TGTGCCAGCCGCTACCGAGGATTGAGCACTGAAGCTTTCTTT.

This clonotype came up a few times. The genes are TRBV20-1 and TRBJ1-2; 9 nucleotides align to TRBD1. Per germline, CDR1 DFQATT and CDR2 SNEGSKA (reference sequence). V shed 5 bases and J 6 bases; nucleotides not matched to a gene: 7. The CDR3 extends over 13 amino acids. The CDR3 coding sequence is TGCAGTGCTTGGAAACAGGGGGCCGATGGCTACACCTTC. Translating gives CSAWKQGADGYTF.

This clonotype was seen a few times. The rearrangement links TRBV6-5 to TRBJ2-7, with 12 bases that match TRBD2. The CDR3 is 15 amino acids. Trimming at V came to 6 bases and at J to 3 bases, leaving 6 bases not matched to a gene. Germline V CDR1 and CDR2: MNHEY, SVGAGI. CDR3 sequence reads: CASRLAGGLYYEQYF. The CDR3 DNA reads TGTGCCAGCAGACTAGCGGGGGGCCTGTACTACGAGCAGTACTTC.